Below, 21 T cell receptor delta chains from the same sample are listed, as sequenced in a study of γδ T cells in repeated Plasmodium falciparum infection. TCRdb reran clone calling via CATT on the multiplex PCR reads. The data contain approximately 90,000 delta-chain clones, 0.75% to 1% of them singletons. Gammadelta T cells were flow-sorted from PBMC into Vgamma9/Vdelta2+ and Vdelta2-negative populations for bulk analysis. The sequenced sample consisted of gamma-delta T cells from blood. Receptor source: a pool of human donors (malaria-infected and uninfected, not separated).

In the case of this clone: A read error is the likely source, as a far larger clone sits one nucleotide away. Other DNA sequences of this sample code for an identical CDR3. The rearrangement joins TRDV2 to TRDJ2; 7 bases line up with TRDD3. TCRdb leaves out the J gene; it was filled in here by matching the DNA to germline. This CDR3 has 13 residues. V was clipped by 0 bases and J by 8 bases; unmatched bases: 2. Germline loops: CDR1 GEAIGNYY, CDR2 EKD. The CDR3 spells CACDTWGTAQLFF. CDR3 DNA: TGTGCCTGTGACACCTGGGGGACTGCACAACTCTTCTTT.

This clone was seen more than once but under ten times. The TCRdb protein, from a much larger clone, departs from this DNA's translation at residue 12, likely by read error; the protein shown derives from the DNA. The chain uses TRDV2 and TRDJ1; 10 nucleotides align to TRDD3. The J gene, absent from TCRdb, was called here by matching the DNA to germline. J was trimmed by 1 base and V by 3 bases; bases with no gene match: 16. Germline values: CDR1 GEAIGNYY, CDR2 EKD. The CDR3 covers 19 residues. The CDR3 reads CACDPLTNTGGSSTDKLIF. As DNA, the CDR3 is TGTGCCTGTGACCCCCTAACCAATACTGGGGGATCCTCCACCGATAAACTCATCTTT.

This clone was seen many times. The protein in TCRdb stems from a much larger clone and differs at residue 6 from this DNA's translation, likely a read error; here the protein is translated from the DNA. The chain recombines TRDV2 with TRDJ1; the match to TRDD3 covers 8 bases. Germline trimming cut 2 bases from V and 2 bases from J; bases unmatched to any gene: 6. This CDR3 contains 15 residues. The germline CDR1 and CDR2 sequences are GEAIGNYY and EKD. The CDR3: CACDNPGDKTDKLIF. The CDR3 nucleotides are TGTGCCTGTGACAATCCGGGGGATAAGACCGATAAACTCATCTTT.

This clone was seen only a few times. TCRdb's listed protein matches a much larger clone and diverges from this DNA's translation at residue 5, likely through a read error; the protein shown comes from the DNA. The J gene is TRDJ1, the V gene TRDV2; 10 bases line up with TRDD3. Matching the DNA to germline supplied the J gene, which TCRdb does not give. This CDR3 region has 19 residues. Germline CDR1 is GEAIGNYY and CDR2 is EKD. The junction had 17 bases not matched to a gene; V was cut back by 3 bases and J by 2 bases. CDR3 in amino acids: CACDAMRVWGIGTTDKLIF. In DNA, the CDR3 is TGTGCCTGTGACGCGATGAGAGTCTGGGGGATAGGAACGACCGATAAACTCATCTTT.

This clone showed up just a few times. This DNA's translation differs at residue 11 from TCRdb's protein, which comes from a much larger clone; a read error is likely, and the protein shown is translated from the DNA. V is TRDV2 and J is TRDJ1; 8 bases map to TRDD3. The CDR3 totals 18 residues. Germline CDR1 is GEAIGNYY and CDR2 is EKD. Unmatched junction bases numbered 14, after V lost 0 bases and J lost 3 bases. CDR3 DNA: TGTGCCTGTGACACCGGACTGGTGGGGGATTCGGACCCCGATAAACTCATCTTT. It specifies CACDTGLVGDSDPDKLIF.

Concerning this clone itself: This probably arose from a read error, given a far larger clone one base away. Other DNA sequences within the sample encode an identical CDR3. The chain is built from TRDV2 and TRDJ1, with TRDD3 matching over 12 bases. Germline values: CDR1 GEAIGNYY, CDR2 EKD. The V gene end was trimmed by 3 bases and the J gene end by 2 bases; junction bases not matched to a gene: 12. The length of the CDR3 is 18 residues. The CDR3 DNA is TGTGCCTGTGACCCGGTACTGGGGGATACTACTTATACCGATAAACTCATCTTT. Translated, it gives CACDPVLGDTTYTDKLIF.

This clone was counted a few times. With only one base between it and a far larger clone, this is likely a read error. This sample also contains other DNA sequences that code for the same CDR3. The chain recombines TRDV2 with TRDJ1, with 7 bases that match TRDD3. As TCRdb names no J gene, one was assigned here on the basis of a DNA match to germline. Germline-derived CDR1 and CDR2 are GEAIGNYY and EKD. This CDR3 contains 19 residues. V was pared by 0 bases and J by 0 bases, with 15 bases of the junction left unmatched. This chain's CDR3 is CACDTVGSVVGDHTDKLIF. Written as DNA, the CDR3 is TGTGCCTGTGACACCGTCGGCAGTGTGGTGGGGGACCACACCGATAAACTCATCTTT.

Only a few counts were recorded for this clone. Given a far larger clone just one base away, this is likely a sequencing read error. Other DNA sequences in this specimen translate into the identical CDR3. The J gene is TRDJ1, the V gene TRDV1; possible D gene TRDD2, 6 bases. Assignment of the J gene here rests on matching the DNA to germline, because TCRdb gives none. V lost 4 bases and J 2 bases, leaving 23 bases between the germline ends. This CDR3 has 18 amino acids. The germline V gene has CDR1 TSWWSYY and CDR2 QGS. The CDR3 coding sequence is TGTGCTCTTGGGGTTCGAAGGGCCTCCTACCCCGTGACCGATAAACTCATCTTT. Its translation is CALGVRRASYPVTDKLIF.

Of note for this clone: A far larger clone is a single base away, which makes a read error likely. Different DNA sequences within this sample yield the same CDR3. This rearrangement joins TRDV2 to TRDJ1; a possible D gene is TRDD3 (6 bases). The CDR3 is 16 residues long. The V gene's germline CDR1 is GEAIGNYY and CDR2 EKD. CDR3 nucleotide sequence: TGTGCCTGTGACCCTACTGGCTGGGGTATCACCGATAAACTGATCTTT. It translates to CACDPTGWGITDKLIF.

This clone has ten or more counts. V usage is TRDV1 and J usage is TRDJ1, with unresolved D. Between the trimmed V and J ends, which lost 1 base and 0 bases, there was a span of 12 bases. Germline assignment: CDR1 TSWWSYY and CDR2 QGS. This CDR3 is 16 amino acids long. Here the CDR3 reads CALGERGPFHTDKLIF. The CDR3 region has the DNA TGTGCTCTTGGGGAACGAGGACCCTTTCACACCGATAAACTCATCTTT.

This clone was seen a few times. The amino acid sequence in TCRdb belongs to a much larger clone and departs from this DNA's translation at residue 6, likely a sequencing read error; the sequence shown is translated from the DNA. The chain joins TRDV1 to TRDJ1, with TRDD3 identical over 12 bases. TCRdb is silent on the J gene; assignment here came from matching the DNA to germline. This CDR3 contains 24 residues. Germline V gene lookup returns CDR1 TSWWSYY and CDR2 QGS. V gave up 0 bases and J gave up 0 bases; unmatched junction bases: 23. The chain's CDR3 is CALGELAVRNLGLLGDTYTDKLIF. CDR3 DNA sequence: TGTGCTCTTGGGGAACTGGCGGTAAGGAACCTAGGCCTACTGGGGGATACTTACACCGATAAACTCATCTTT.

As to this clone: The protein held in TCRdb is that of a much larger clone and does not match this DNA's translation at residue 15, likely because of a read error; the protein shown is translated from the DNA. The chain employs TRDV1 and TRDJ1, with 12 bases lining up with TRDD3. The J gene comes from matching the DNA to germline here; TCRdb lacks it. This CDR3 contains 22 residues. Germline CDR1 is TSWWSYY and CDR2 is QGS. Germline trimming cut 4 bases from V and 0 bases from J; bases unmatched to any gene: 21. Written as DNA, the CDR3 is TGTGCTCTTGGGGGAAGAGCACCCCCTAACTGGGGGATACTCCTCAACACCGATAAACTCATCTTT. Its translation: CALGGRAPPNWGILLNTDKLIF.

The table lists this clone with a few counts. The chain employs TRDV1 and TRDJ1, with a weak D call TRDD2 (8 bases). The J gene, absent from TCRdb, was called here by matching the DNA to germline. Trimming removed 0 bases from V and 1 base from J, with 24 bases in between. From germline, CDR1 is TSWWSYY and CDR2 QGS. The CDR3 is 20 residues long. CDR3 coding DNA: TGTGCTCTTGGGGAACTTGACTTCCTACCTTGTCTGGGGGGCACCGATAAACTCATCTTT. The encoded protein is CALGELDFLPCLGGTDKLIF.

This clone was found a few times. The TCRdb protein comes from a much larger clone and disagrees with this DNA's translation at residue 6, likely due to a read error; the protein given here is derived from the DNA. J is TRDJ3 and V is TRDV1; 9 bases map to TRDD3. The J gene, not given by TCRdb, was assigned here from a germline match of the nucleotide sequence. After removal of 1 base from V and 0 bases from J, the junction contained 10 bases not matched to a gene. Germline CDR1 TSWWSYY, CDR2 QGS. There are 21 residues in the CDR3. The CDR3 DNA reads as TGTGCTCTTGGGGAACACCTGGGGATACGAGGAAGCTCCTGGGACACCCGACAGATGTTTTTC. Residues: CALGEHLGIRGSSWDTRQMFF.

This clone was found many times. The J gene is TRDJ1, the V gene TRDV1; a possible D gene is TRDD3 (9 bases). This CDR3 spans 20 amino acids. Germline-derived CDR1 and CDR2 are TSWWSYY and QGS. V was trimmed by 4 bases and J by 2 bases, leaving 29 bases between them. CDR3 residues: CALGGLLPTGFLGDTDKLIF. Written as DNA, the CDR3 is TGTGCTCTTGGGGGATTACTTCCTACGGGTTTCCTGGGGGATACCGATAAACTCATCTTT.

This clone has more than one count but fewer than ten. TCRdb shows a much larger clone's protein in place of this DNA's translation, and the two differ at residue 8, likely through a read error; the protein shown is translated from the DNA. The rearrangement links TRDV1 to TRDJ1, with 12 bases that match TRDD3. Germline CDR1 reads TSWWSYY; CDR2 reads QGS. Trimming cost V 1 base and J 9 bases; bases outside gene matches: 18. The CDR3 is made up of 19 amino acids. The CDR3 nucleotides are TGTGCTCTTGGGGAACGTATCCGTTTGTACTGGGGGATACAGGGAGAACTCATCTTT. It encodes CALGERIRLYWGIQGELIF.

About this clone itself: The protein TCRdb lists belongs to a much larger clone and differs from this DNA's translation at residue 8, which points to a read error; the protein shown is made from the DNA. The gene calls are TRDV2 and TRDJ1; 7 bases agree with TRDD3. In the absence of a J gene in TCRdb, the DNA was matched to germline to assign it here. Germline values: CDR1 GEAIGNYY, CDR2 EKD. This CDR3 has 17 residues. Germline trimming cut 0 bases from V and 0 bases from J; bases unmatched to any gene: 9. The DNA for the CDR3 is TGTGCCTGTGACACCGCAGGTGTGGGGGAAGACACCGATAAACTCATCTTT. It encodes CACDTAGVGEDTDKLIF.

This clone showed up many times. A far larger clone is just one base off, so this is likely a read error. In the same sample, other DNA sequences code for this CDR3. The V gene corresponds to TRDV2; no J gene was called; TRDD3 is taken as the D call from the table, unchecked against the DNA. CDR3 length: 18 residues. Germline lookup yields CDR1 GEAIGNYY and CDR2 EKD. CDR3 coding DNA: TGTGCCTGTGACACCGTCGGACTGCGGGACCGTAATTTCGATAAGCTCATCTTT. This codes for CACDTVGLRDRNFDKLIF.

In this sample, this clone turned up a few times. The protein TCRdb lists belongs to a much larger clone and differs from this DNA's translation at residue 8, which points to a read error; the protein shown is made from the DNA. This rearrangement joins TRDV1 to TRDJ1; D is possibly TRDD3 (6 bases). No J segment appears in TCRdb, so it was assigned here by matching the sequence to germline. Germline CDR1 and CDR2: TSWWSYY and QGS. There are 19 residues in the CDR3. Deletions cut 1 base from V and 0 bases from J, with 21 bases between. This chain's CDR3 is CALGEHPCLGMVYTDKLIF. CDR3 DNA sequence: TGTGCTCTTGGGGAACACCCCTGCTTGGGGATGGTTTACACCGATAAACTCATCTTT.

This clone was detected only a few times. The TCRdb record carries a much larger clone's protein, which differs from this DNA's translation at residue 4; a read error is the likely cause, and the protein listed here is the DNA translation. The J gene is TRDJ1, the V gene TRDV3; 8 nucleotides match TRDD3. Germline assignment: CDR1 TVYSNPD and CDR2 GDNSRS (reference sequence). Unmatched junction bases numbered 24, after V lost 2 bases and J lost 10 bases. The CDR3 extends over 17 amino acids. The CDR3: CAFVKLPLQTLTGGLIF. In nucleotides, the CDR3 is TGTGCCTTTGTAAAACTCCCCTTACAAACCCTTACTGGGGGACTCATCTTT.

In the case of this clone: TCRdb's protein for this DNA is that of a much larger clone and differs from the translation at residue 13, likely a read error; the protein shown is the DNA translation. The chain employs TRDV1 and TRDJ1; 9 bases are shared with TRDD2. As TCRdb names no J gene, one was assigned here on the basis of a DNA match to germline. The CDR3 extends over 21 amino acids. V lost 9 bases and J lost 0; bases outside the gene matches: 26. Germline lookup yields CDR1 TSWWSYY and CDR2 QGS. In nucleotides, the CDR3 is TGTGCTCTCACGAGAATCGAGGGCCTTCCTACGCGGGGGTTTTACACCGATAAACTCATCTTT. The encoded protein is CALTRIEGLPTRGFYTDKLIF.